A single sample is the source of the 7 T cell receptor beta chains below, sequenced in a study of blood T cells in healthy people across ages (dated by TCRdb to the mid-2010s). To prepare the library, 5' RACE was applied. Sequencing was carried out with an Illumina HiSeq 2500. A second PCR of about 6 to 11 cycles was run with a J-beta primer mix and a sample-barcoded 5' primer. The raw public data were reprocessed by TCRdb itself: fastp quality trimming at Q25, MiXCR clonotype calling, in-frame beta chains only. For every CDR3 protein sequence, its rows merge into one entry that carries the most common genes and DNA. In this sample the table shows roughly 680,000 distinct CDR3 sequences, around 52% of which occur a single time. The ten largest clones take up approximately 13% of the sample. The sample comprised blood. The receptor source for this set is a woman older than 75 in good health.

The table lists this clonotype with many counts. V gene TRBV4-2 combines with J gene TRBJ2-5, with D possibly being TRBD2 (5 bases). The germline CDR1 and CDR2 sequences are LGHNA and YNFKEQ. CDR3 size: 14 residues. Trimming took off 6 bases at V and 3 bases at J, with 14 bases between the two ends. CDR3: CASSQTGIEETQYF. The CDR3 nucleotides are TGTGCCAGCAGTCAGACGGGGATTGAAGAGACCCAGTACTTC.

The chain links TRBV20-1 to TRBJ2-5, with 11 nucleotides matching TRBD2. The V gene's germline CDR1 is DFQATT and CDR2 SNEGSKA (reference sequence). Unmatched junction bases numbered 11, after V lost 0 bases and J lost 11 bases. The CDR3 runs 15 residues. The CDR3 region is CSAREGIAGGNEQYF. Written as DNA, the CDR3 is TGCAGTGCTAGAGAAGGGATAGCGGGAGGGAATGAGCAGTACTTC.

The chain recombines TRBV14 with TRBJ2-2, with D perhaps TRBD2 (5 bases). Trimming shortened V by 5 bases and J by 2 bases, and 15 bases separated the two germline ends. Germline CDR1 is SGHDN and CDR2 is FVKESK. The CDR3 spans 16 residues. CDR3 in amino acids: CASSYSGKLNTGELFF. The CDR3 bases are TGTGCCAGCAGCTATTCCGGGAAACTTAACACCGGGGAGCTGTTTTTT.

The gene calls are TRBV7-6 and TRBJ1-2, with D possibly being TRBD1 (5 bases). The CDR3 has 13 residues. Germline V gives CDR1 SGHVS, CDR2 FNYEAQ. With 5 bases removed from V and 8 bases from J, the gap between germline ends came to 15 bases. CDR3 in DNA: TGTGCCAGCAGCGGGGGACGGGGTGGAGGCTACACCTTC. Its translation: CASSGGRGGGYTF.

This clonotype came up many times. The V call is TRBV12-3 or TRBV12-4, the J call TRBJ2-1; D is perhaps TRBD1 (5 bases). Trimming cost V 10 bases and J 6 bases, with 13 bases left between them. CDR3 length: 12 amino acids. The CDR3 DNA reads TGTGCCACCAGGGCGGTGGGCAATGAGCAGTTCTTC. Its protein product is CATRAVGNEQFF.

This clonotype has only a few counts. The J gene is TRBJ1-6, the V gene TRBV7-2; 7 bases map to TRBD1. The CDR3 has 16 residues. From germline, CDR1 is SGHTA and CDR2 FQGNSA. Trimming removed 6 bases from V and 5 bases from J; junction bases left unmatched: 10. For the CDR3, the DNA is TGTGCCAGCAGACGGGACAGCCAAGTTAATAATTCACCCCTCCACTTT. The encoded protein is CASRRDSQVNNSPLHF.

The chain links TRBV7-2 to TRBJ2-7; 7 positions match TRBD1. CDR3 length equals 14 residues. Trimming removed 4 bases from V and 0 bases from J; junction bases left unmatched: 3. CDR1 and CDR2 from the germline V gene are SGHTA and FQGNSA. CDR3 residues: CASSSTGFSYEQYF. The CDR3 DNA sequence: TGTGCCAGCAGCTCGACAGGGTTCTCCTACGAGCAGTACTTC.